This entry describes one T cell receptor beta chain. What it binds is unknown. These data originate in a study of radiotherapy plus CTLA-4 blockade in lung cancer. Study details: Among all patients, 15% to 20% showed objective responses, while roughly 30% had disease control. The study, taken as a whole, reports: Some TCR clones had been derived from tumors. These clones expanded in peripheral blood after radiotherapy plus ipilimumab.

Each patient with chemo-refractory metastatic non-small-cell lung cancer was treated with focal radiation plus CTLA-4 blockade using ipilimumab. Libraries were prepared by immunoSEQ multiplex PCR; TCRdb keeps only in-frame clonotypes and omits some of them. This sample has roughly 93,000 clones, with about 81% found just once. The germline gives CDR1 SNHLY, CDR2 FYNNEI. The CDR3 is made up of 13 amino acids. V dropped 6 bases and J dropped 2 bases, with 10 bases sitting between them. The source is a human donor with non-small cell lung cancer who had a partial response to radiotherapy plus ipilimumab. This sequence joins TRBV2 and TRBJ1-1; a weak D match, TRBD1 (6 bases). The specimen was peripheral blood, collected from a patient treated with radiotherapy plus ipilimumab. The CDR3 DNA reads as TGTGCCAGCAGCGTACAGGGTAACACTGAAGCTTTCTTT. Amino acid sequence: CASSVQGNTEAFF.